Given below is one TCR beta chain in context. Its antigen is not known. The sample belongs to a study of T cell responses to AZD1222 COVID-19 vaccine. Findings of the study overall: Females made up more of the donors, who were largely white British, and clonal diversity may have come out too low. Increased Spike-specific TCR breadth and depth were observed after two AZD1222 doses. Among those given AZD1222, only six or seven were seropositive at baseline.

Using immunoSEQ multiplex PCR, the repertoire was profiled, and TCRdb retains in-frame clones only, with some absent. The table includes some 140,000 clones, approximately 90% detected once. The CDR3 contains 14 residues. J was trimmed by 2 bases and V by 8 bases; bases with no gene match: 6. Germline loops: CDR1 MNHEY, CDR2 SMNVEV (reference sequence). This clonotype originated in an adult in good health. V and J are TRBV27 and TRBJ1-5, with 7 bases aligning to TRBD1. The sequencing used peripheral blood, collected on day 0 of AZD1222 vaccination. CDR3 coding DNA: TGTGCCAGCGGATTAGACAGGGGCAATCAGCCCCAGCATTTT. Protein: CASGLDRGNQPQHF.